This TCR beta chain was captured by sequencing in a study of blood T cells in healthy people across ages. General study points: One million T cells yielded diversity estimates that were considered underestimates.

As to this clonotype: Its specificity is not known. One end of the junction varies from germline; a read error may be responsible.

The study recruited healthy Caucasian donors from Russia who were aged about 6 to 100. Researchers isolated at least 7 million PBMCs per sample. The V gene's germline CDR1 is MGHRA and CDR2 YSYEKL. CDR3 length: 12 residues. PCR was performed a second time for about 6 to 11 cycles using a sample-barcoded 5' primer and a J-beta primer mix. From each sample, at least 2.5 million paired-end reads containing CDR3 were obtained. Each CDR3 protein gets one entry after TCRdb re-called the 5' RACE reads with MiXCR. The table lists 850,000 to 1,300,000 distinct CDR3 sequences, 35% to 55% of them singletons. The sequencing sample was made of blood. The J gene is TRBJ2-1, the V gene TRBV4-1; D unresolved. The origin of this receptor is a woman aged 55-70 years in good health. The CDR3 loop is CVSSQDGLGQFF. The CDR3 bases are TGCGTCAGCAGCCAGGACGGTTTAGGGCAGTTCTTC.